This note documents a single T cell receptor beta chain sequence. Its antigen has not been determined. Base qualities are not recorded, but no much larger clone differs from it by a single base. This entry comes from a study of blood T cell repertoires in COVID-19 (TCRdb year 2020). Background on the whole study: Samples from collaborators originated in the United States, Italy and Spain and spanned both the acute and convalescent phases of COVID-19. The repertoires were made available in a free public database intended to serve as a resource for research on the immune response to SARS-CoV-2. The samples were drawn from two sources: the first 160 participants of the ongoing ImmuneRACE study, and 1,254 subjects contributed by 6 global collaborators. The dataset comprised deeply sampled blood TCRbeta repertoires from subjects exposed to, actively infected with, or recovered from COVID-19. The material from the prospective study consisted of cDNA or gDNA derived from T cells, B-cell-depleted T cells, or PBMCs. The sample metadata nearly always contained a de-identified subject ID, COVID-19 status, age in years and sex. Where available, HLA class I and class II types were obtained from metadata supplied by the sample provider rather than from assay-based typing.

Counted from cysteine to phenylalanine, this CDR3 has 14 amino acids. Of all the DNA, just the CDR3 is kept, 42 bases in frame from base 1. V gives up 9 bases and J gives up 0 bases, and the segment between their germline ends measures 12 bases. Based on the germline V gene (reference sequence), the CDR1 and CDR2 sequences are LNHDA and SQIVND. What the research found in general, with its limitations: Clinical and demographic metadata were provided uncurated, with the amount varying by source and participant.

Collaborating institutions collected whole blood in K2EDTA tubes following their own protocols. For TCRbeta analysis, collaborators shipped samples as frozen whole blood, isolated PBMCs, or DNA extracted from either of those sample types. TCRbeta CDR3 regions were amplified from genomic DNA using the immunoSEQ Assay, a bias-controlled multiplex PCR. Concerning the study's data processing: The number of nucleated cells in each sample was estimated by amplification of reference gene primers within the assay. To quantify the absolute abundance of each unique TCRbeta CDR3 rearrangement, sequence reads were collapsed and filtered. For each sample, productive Simpson clonality was calculated as the square root of Simpson's diversity index over productive rearrangements. The table was pulled from immuneACCESS by TCRdb, which kept in-frame rearrangements only. Such tables lose some clones; where checked, under half of the loss comes from unresolved V genes, and the rest has no known cause. V, J and clone size are those of that table, while D and trimming were read from the DNA. This sample holds more than 90,000 clones; 65% to 80% were observed only once. The ten largest account for 5.5% to 7% of the sample.

The chain couples TRBV19 to TRBJ1-3; TRBD1 is a possible D gene, resting on 5 matching bases. The sequence was collected from a man aged 70-80 years with acute or convalescent COVID-19. Sequences were obtained from peripheral blood. The sequenced DNA is TGTGCCAGCTCCCAGGGCGGCTCTGGAAACACCATATATTTT. Translated, this is CASSQGGSGNTIYF.